This T cell receptor beta chain was captured by sequencing in a study of long-term antiretroviral therapy in people with HIV. Study conclusions and caveats: ART was followed by higher diversity that remained below transplant donor controls. The repertoire was dominated at all time points by clones expanded before ART. Unavailable data included ART adherence, viral resistance and therapy changes (switches in treatment).

The assay, immunoSEQ v3.0, was run at survey level. Sequencing used immunoSEQ multiplex PCR; TCRdb keeps in-frame clones, though not all of them. The repertoire holds 40,000 or so clones, with roughly 82% as singletons. Participants who had HIV were, without exception, treated in the United States. Worth noting for this clone: The antigen remains unidentified.

V shed 0 bases, J shed 2 bases, and the junction held 7 bases outside the gene matches. The V gene's germline CDR1 is LGHNA and CDR2 YNFKEQ. This CDR3 has 17 amino acids. The TCR was taken from a man between 18 and 29 years old with HIV. This chain uses TRBV4-2 with TRBJ2-7, with TRBD2 identical over 10 bases. Sequencing used unsorted PBMCs, obtained 0.3 years after starting antiretroviral therapy. The CDR3 DNA is TGTGCCAGCAGCCAAGATTTTGGGACTAGCGCGACCTACGAGCAGTACTTC. Amino acids: CASSQDFGTSATYEQYF.